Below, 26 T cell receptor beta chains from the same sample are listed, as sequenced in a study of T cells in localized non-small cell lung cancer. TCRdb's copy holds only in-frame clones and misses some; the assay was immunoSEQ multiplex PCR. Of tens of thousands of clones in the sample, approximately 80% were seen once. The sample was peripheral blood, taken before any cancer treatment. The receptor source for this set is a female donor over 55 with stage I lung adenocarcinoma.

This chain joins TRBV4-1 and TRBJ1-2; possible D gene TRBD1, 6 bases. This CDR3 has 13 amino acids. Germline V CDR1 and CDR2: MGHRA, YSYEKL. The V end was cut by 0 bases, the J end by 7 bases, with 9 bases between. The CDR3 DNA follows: TGCGCCAGCAGCCAAGATTCCAGGGGTGGCTACACCTTC. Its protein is CASSQDSRGGYTF.

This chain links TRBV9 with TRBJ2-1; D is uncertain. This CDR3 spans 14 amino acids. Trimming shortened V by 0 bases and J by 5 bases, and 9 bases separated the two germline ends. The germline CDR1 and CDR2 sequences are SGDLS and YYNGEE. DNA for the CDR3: TGTGCCAGCAGCGTAGATGGGCAGAACAATGAGCAGTTCTTC. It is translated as CASSVDGQNNEQFF.

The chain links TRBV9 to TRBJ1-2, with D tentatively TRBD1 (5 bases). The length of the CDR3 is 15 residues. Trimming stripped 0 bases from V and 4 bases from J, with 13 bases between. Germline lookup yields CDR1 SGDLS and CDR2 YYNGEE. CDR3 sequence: CASSVDAGDVYGYTF. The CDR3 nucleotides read TGTGCCAGCAGCGTAGATGCCGGGGACGTCTATGGCTACACCTTC.

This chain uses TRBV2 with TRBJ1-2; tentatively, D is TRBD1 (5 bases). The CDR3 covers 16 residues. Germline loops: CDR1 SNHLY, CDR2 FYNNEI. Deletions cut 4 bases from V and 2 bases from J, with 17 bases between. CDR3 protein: CASSGPRKGANYGYTF. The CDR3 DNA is TGTGCCAGCAGTGGGCCGCGGAAAGGGGCGAACTATGGCTACACCTTC. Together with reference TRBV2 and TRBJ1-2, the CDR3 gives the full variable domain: EPEVTQTPSHQVTQMGQEVILRCVPISNHLYFYWYRQILGQKVEFLVSFYNNEISEKSEIFDDQFSVERPDGSNFTLKIRSTKLEDSAMYFCASSGPRKGANYGYTFGSGTRLTVV.

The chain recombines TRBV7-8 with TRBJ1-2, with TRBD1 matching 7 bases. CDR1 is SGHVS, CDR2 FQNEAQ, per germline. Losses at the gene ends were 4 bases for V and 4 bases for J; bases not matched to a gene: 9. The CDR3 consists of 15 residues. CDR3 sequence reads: CASSSLKGGSYGYTF. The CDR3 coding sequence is TGTGCCAGCAGCTCATTGAAAGGGGGCAGCTATGGCTACACCTTC.

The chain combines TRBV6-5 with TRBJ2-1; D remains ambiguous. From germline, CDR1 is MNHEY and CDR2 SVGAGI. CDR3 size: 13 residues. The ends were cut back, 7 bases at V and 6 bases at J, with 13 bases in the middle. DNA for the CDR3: TGTGCCAGCACTTCCCCTCTCATCAATGAGCAGTTCTTC. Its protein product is CASTSPLINEQFF.

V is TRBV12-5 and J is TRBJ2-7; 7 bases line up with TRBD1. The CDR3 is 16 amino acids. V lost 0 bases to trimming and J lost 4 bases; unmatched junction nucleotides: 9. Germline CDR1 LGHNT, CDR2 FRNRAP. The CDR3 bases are TGTGCTAGTGGTTTGGTAGTGGTGACAGGGCCGTACGAGCAGTACTTC. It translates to CASGLVVVTGPYEQYF. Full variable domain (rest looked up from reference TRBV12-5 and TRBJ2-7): DARVTQTPRHKVTEMGQEVTMRCQPILGHNTVFWYRQTMMQGLELLAYFRNRAPLDDSGMPKDRFSAEMPDATLATLKIQPSEPRDSAVYFCASGLVVVTGPYEQYFGPGTRLTVT.

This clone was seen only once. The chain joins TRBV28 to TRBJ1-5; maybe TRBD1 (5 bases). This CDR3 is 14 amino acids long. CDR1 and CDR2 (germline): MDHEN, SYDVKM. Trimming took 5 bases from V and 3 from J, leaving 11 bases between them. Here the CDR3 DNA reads TGTGCCAGCAGTCCCTCACAGGTCAATCAGCCCCAGCATTTT. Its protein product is CASSPSQVNQPQHF.

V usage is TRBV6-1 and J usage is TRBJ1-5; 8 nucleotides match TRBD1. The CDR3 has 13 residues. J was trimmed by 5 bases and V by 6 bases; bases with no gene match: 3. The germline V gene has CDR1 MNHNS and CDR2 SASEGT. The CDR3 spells CASRMDRDQPQHF. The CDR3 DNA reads TGTGCCAGCAGGATGGACAGGGATCAGCCCCAGCATTTT.

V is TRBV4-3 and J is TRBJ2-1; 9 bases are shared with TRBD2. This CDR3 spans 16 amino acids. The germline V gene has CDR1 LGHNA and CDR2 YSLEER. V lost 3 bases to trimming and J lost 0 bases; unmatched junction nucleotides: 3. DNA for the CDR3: TGCGCCAGCAGCCACGATAGCGGGAGCTCCTACAATGAGCAGTTCTTC. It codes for CASSHDSGSSYNEQFF.

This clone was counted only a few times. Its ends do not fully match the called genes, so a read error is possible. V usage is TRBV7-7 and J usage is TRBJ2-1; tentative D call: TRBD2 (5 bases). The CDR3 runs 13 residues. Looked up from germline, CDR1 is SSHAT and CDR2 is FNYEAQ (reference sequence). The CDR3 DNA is TGTGCTAGCAGCTTAGACCGGACTGGGGAGCAGTTCTTC. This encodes CASSLDRTGEQFF.

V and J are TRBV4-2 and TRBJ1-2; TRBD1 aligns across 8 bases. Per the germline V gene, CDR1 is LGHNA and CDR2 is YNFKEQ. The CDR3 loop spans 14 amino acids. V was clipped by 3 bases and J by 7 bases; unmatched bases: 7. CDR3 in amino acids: CASSHLDRGGGYTF. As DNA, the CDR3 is TGTGCCAGCAGCCACCTTGACAGGGGAGGTGGCTACACCTTC.

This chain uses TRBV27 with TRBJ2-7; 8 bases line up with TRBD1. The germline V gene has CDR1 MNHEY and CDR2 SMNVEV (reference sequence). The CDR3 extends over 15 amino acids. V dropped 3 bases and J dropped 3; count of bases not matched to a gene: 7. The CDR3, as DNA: TGTGCCAGCAGTTTCAGAACAGGGGGTCTCTACGAGCAGTACTTC. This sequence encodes CASSFRTGGLYEQYF.

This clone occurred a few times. CDR3 in DNA: TGTGCCAGCAGGAGGACTAGCGGGAATTTTGTTGAGCAGTTCTTC. Protein: CASRRTSGNFVEQFF. The chain joins TRBV2 to TRBJ2-1; TRBD2 matches 12 bases. This CDR3 is built from 15 residues. Germline V lookup: CDR1 SNHLY, CDR2 FYNNEI. V lost 6 bases to trimming and J lost 9 bases; unmatched junction nucleotides: 9.

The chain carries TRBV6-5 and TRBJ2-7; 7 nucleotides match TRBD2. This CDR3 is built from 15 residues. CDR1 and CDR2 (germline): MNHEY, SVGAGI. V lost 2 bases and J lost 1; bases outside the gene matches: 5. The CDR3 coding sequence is TGTGCCAGCAGTTACGGGGGGGTAGGTTCCTACGAGCAGTACTTC. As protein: CASSYGGVGSYEQYF.

CDR3 in amino acids: CASSLVRVAQPQHF. The CDR3 DNA sequence: TGTGCCAGCAGTTTAGTCAGGGTAGCTCAGCCCCAGCATTTT. The rearrangement links TRBV28 to TRBJ1-5; D is perhaps TRBD1 (5 bases). This CDR3 has 14 amino acids. Trimming cost V 2 bases and J 6 bases, with 11 bases left between them. CDR1 and CDR2 from the germline V gene are MDHEN and SYDVKM.

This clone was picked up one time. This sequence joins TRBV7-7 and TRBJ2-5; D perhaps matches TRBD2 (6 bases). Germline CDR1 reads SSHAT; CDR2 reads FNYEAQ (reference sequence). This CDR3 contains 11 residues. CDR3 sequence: CASGTSETQYF. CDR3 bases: TGTGCTAGCGGAACTTCTGAGACCCAGTACTTC.

The CDR3 DNA is TGTGCCAGCAGTGGGACGGGGACCTCATACGAGCAGTACTTC. It translates to CASSGTGTSYEQYF. The genes are TRBV6-5 and TRBJ2-7; D is tentatively TRBD1 or TRBD2 (5 bases each). CDR3 length: 14 residues. CDR1 MNHEY and CDR2 SVGAGI come from the germline V gene. V was trimmed by 5 bases and J by 4 bases, leaving 15 bases between them.

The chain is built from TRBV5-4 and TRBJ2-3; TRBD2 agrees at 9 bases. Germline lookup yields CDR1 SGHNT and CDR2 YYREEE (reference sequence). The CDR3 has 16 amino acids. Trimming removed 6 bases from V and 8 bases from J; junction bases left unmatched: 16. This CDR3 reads CASTLSAGGDPGTQYF. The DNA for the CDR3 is TGTGCCAGCACCCTATCAGCGGGGGGTGACCCGGGTACGCAGTATTTT.

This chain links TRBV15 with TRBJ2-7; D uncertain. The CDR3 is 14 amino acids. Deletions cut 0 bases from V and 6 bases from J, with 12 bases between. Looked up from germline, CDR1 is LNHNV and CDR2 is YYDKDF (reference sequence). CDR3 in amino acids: CATSREMAEREQYF. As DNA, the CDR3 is TGTGCCACCAGCAGAGAGATGGCAGAGCGCGAGCAGTACTTC.

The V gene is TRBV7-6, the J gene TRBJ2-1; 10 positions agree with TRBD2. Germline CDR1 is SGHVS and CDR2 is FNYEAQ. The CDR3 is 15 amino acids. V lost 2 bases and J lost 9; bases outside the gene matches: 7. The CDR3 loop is CASSLRLAGVAEQFF. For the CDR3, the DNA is TGTGCCAGCAGCTTACGGCTAGCGGGAGTGGCTGAGCAGTTCTTC.

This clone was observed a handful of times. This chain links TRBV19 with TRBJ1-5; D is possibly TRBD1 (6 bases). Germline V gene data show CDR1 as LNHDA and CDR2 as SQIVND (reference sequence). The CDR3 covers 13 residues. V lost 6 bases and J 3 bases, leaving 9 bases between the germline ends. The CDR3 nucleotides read TGTGCCAGTAGGAACAGGGACAATCAGCCCCAGCATTTT. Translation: CASRNRDNQPQHF. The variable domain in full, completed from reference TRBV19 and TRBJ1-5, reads DGGITQSPKYLFRKEGQNVTLSCEQNLNHDAMYWYRQDPGQGLRLIYYSQIVNDFQKGDIAEGYSVSREKKESFPLTVTSAQKNPTAFYLCASRNRDNQPQHFGDGTRLSIL.

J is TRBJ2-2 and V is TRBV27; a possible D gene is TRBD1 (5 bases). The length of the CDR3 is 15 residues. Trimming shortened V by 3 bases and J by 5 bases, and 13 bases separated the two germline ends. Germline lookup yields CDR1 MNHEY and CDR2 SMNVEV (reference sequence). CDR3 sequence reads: CASSFKGAGTGELFF. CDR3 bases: TGTGCCAGCAGTTTTAAAGGGGCCGGAACCGGGGAGCTGTTTTTT.

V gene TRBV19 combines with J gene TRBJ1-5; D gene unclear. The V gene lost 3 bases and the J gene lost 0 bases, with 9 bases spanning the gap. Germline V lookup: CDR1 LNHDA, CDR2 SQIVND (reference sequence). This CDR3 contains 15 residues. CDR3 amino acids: CASSMTDYSNQPQHF. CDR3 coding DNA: TGTGCCAGTAGTATGACGGATTATAGCAATCAGCCCCAGCATTTT.

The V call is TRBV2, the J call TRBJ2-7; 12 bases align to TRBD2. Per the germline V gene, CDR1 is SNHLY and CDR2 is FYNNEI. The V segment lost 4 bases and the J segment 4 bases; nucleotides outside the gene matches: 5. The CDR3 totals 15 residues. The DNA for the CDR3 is TGTGCCAGCAGTGTGTCCGGACTAGCGGGGTACGAGCAGTACTTC. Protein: CASSVSGLAGYEQYF.

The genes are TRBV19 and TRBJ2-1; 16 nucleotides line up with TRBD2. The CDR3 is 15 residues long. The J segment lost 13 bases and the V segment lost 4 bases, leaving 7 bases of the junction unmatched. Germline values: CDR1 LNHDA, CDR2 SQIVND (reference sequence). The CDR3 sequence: CASSTGLAGGRGQFF. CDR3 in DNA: TGTGCCAGTAGTACGGGACTAGCGGGGGGGCGTGGTCAGTTCTTC. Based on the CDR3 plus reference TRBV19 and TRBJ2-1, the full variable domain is DGGITQSPKYLFRKEGQNVTLSCEQNLNHDAMYWYRQDPGQGLRLIYYSQIVNDFQKGDIAEGYSVSREKKESFPLTVTSAQKNPTAFYLCASSTGLAGGRGQFFGPGTRLTVL.